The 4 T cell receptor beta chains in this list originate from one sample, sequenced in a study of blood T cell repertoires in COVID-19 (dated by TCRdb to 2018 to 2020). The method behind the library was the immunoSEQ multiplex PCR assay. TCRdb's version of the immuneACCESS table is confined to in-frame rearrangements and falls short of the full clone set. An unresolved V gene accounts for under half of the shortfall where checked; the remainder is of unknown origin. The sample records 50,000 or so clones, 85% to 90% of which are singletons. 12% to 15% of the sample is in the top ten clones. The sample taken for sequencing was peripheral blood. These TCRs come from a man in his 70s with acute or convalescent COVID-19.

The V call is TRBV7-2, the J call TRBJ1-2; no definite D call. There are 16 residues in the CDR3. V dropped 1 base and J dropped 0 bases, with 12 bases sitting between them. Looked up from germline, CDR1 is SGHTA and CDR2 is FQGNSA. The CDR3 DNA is TGTGCCAGCAGCTTAGGGCCGACTTCCTCTAACTATGGCTACACCTTC. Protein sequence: CASSLGPTSSNYGYTF.

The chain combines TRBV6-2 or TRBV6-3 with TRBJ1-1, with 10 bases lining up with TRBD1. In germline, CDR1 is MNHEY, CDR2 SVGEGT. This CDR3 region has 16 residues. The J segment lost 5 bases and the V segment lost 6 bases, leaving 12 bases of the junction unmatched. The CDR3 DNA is TGTGCCAGCAGCCAACAGACAGGGGGCGCTGGGACTGAAGCTTTCTTT. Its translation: CASSQQTGGAGTEAFF.

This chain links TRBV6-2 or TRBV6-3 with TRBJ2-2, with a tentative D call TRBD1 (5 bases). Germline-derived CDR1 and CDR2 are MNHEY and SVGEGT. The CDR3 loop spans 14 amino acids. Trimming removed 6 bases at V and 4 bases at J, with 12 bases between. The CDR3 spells CASSRRVGTGELFF. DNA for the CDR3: TGTGCCAGCAGCCGCAGGGTGGGCACCGGGGAGCTGTTTTTT.

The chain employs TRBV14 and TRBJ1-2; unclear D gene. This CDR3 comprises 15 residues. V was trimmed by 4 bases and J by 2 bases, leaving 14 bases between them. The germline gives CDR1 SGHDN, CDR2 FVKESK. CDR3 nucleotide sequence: TGTGCCAGCAGCCTCCCGGGAGGGCTCAACTATGGCTACACCTTC. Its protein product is CASSLPGGLNYGYTF.